A single sample gave rise to the 16 T cell receptor beta chains below, sequenced in a study of CD8 T cells in ankylosing spondylitis. TCRdb recomputed calls from the 5' RACE reads with MiXCR, one row per CDR3 protein. In the table there are 350,000 to 450,000 distinct CDR3 sequences, roughly 20% of which are singletons. Sequencing used blood, either unsorted or a sorted T cell fraction (not recorded which). These receptors were obtained from a male donor with ankylosing spondylitis or in good health (not recorded which).

This sequence joins TRBV6-1 and TRBJ2-6, with 7 bases fitting TRBD2. The ends lost 10 bases at V and 12 bases at J; junction bases unmatched: 18. The CDR3 loop spans 15 amino acids. Germline CDR1 is MNHNS and CDR2 is SASEGT. DNA for the CDR3: TGTGCCACCCATACCCTTGGGGGGGACGAGAGCGTCCTGACTTTC. Translated, it gives CATHTLGGDESVLTF.

The chain links TRBV3-1 to TRBJ2-3; D is undetermined. The CDR3 is 17 residues long. V was cut by 4 bases and J by 0 bases, with 17 bases left in between. Germline loops: CDR1 LGHDT, CDR2 YNNKEL (reference sequence). The CDR3 is CASSRSPAVRSTDTQYF. CDR3 DNA sequence: TGTGCCAGCAGCCGAAGCCCGGCCGTCCGTAGCACAGATACGCAGTATTTT.

For the CDR3, the DNA is TGTGCCAGCAGCTTGGGGGAGACCGCTAACACCGGGGAGCTGTTTTTT. Protein: CASSLGETANTGELFF. The chain employs TRBV5-4 and TRBJ2-2; weak D call: TRBD2 (5 bases). CDR3 length equals 16 residues. Trimming took 0 bases from V and 2 from J, leaving 11 bases between them. Germline V gene sequence: CDR1 SGHNT, CDR2 YYREEE (reference sequence).

CDR3 DNA: TGCGCCAGCAGCCAAGATCCACAGGGGAGTGAAAAACTGTTTTTT. Encoded protein: CASSQDPQGSEKLFF. The rearrangement links TRBV4-1 to TRBJ1-4; 7 nucleotides align to TRBD1. The CDR3 loop spans 15 amino acids. Per the germline V gene, CDR1 is MGHRA and CDR2 is YSYEKL. The V segment lost 0 bases and the J segment 7 bases; nucleotides outside the gene matches: 5.

In its sample, this clonotype was seen a few times. This chain uses TRBV29-1 with TRBJ2-7; D is possibly TRBD1 or TRBD2 (5 bases each). Trimming removed 5 bases from V and 6 bases from J, with 17 bases in between. Germline CDR1 reads SQVTM; CDR2 reads ANQGSEA. The CDR3 spans 13 residues. DNA for the CDR3: TGCAGCGTTTTCGATCCCGGGGACGGCGAGCAGTACTTC. Translation gives CSVFDPGDGEQYF.

There are a few counts of this clonotype. The chain carries TRBV12-3 or TRBV12-4 and TRBJ2-2, with D maybe TRBD1 (6 bases). The V end lost 7 bases, the J end lost 2 bases, and 17 bases lay between the germline ends. The CDR3 length is 16 residues. DNA of the CDR3: TGTGCCAGCATTCCAGGGGTAACACTAAACACCGGGGAGCTGTTTTTT. It is translated as CASIPGVTLNTGELFF.

Many counts were recorded for this clonotype. The chain couples TRBV6-5 to TRBJ2-1; D is undetermined. Germline CDR1 MNHEY, CDR2 SVGAGI. The V and J ends lost 2 bases and 2 bases respectively, with 10 bases between them. The CDR3 is made up of 15 amino acids. The CDR3 region is CASSYATRAYNEQFF. DNA of the CDR3: TGTGCCAGCAGTTACGCCACACGGGCCTACAATGAGCAGTTCTTC.

The sample holds a few counts of this clonotype. CDR3 protein: CASSSSLRETGPYEQYF. The CDR3 coding sequence is TGTGCCAGCAGCTCTTCCTTGCGAGAGACAGGGCCCTACGAGCAGTACTTC. The V and J genes are TRBV7-8 and TRBJ2-7; 7 nucleotides align to TRBD1. Germline-derived CDR1 and CDR2 are SGHVS and FQNEAQ. The CDR3 runs to 17 residues. With 4 bases clipped from V and 2 bases from J, the junction kept 14 bases outside the gene matches.

This clonotype was observed a few times. The V call is TRBV28, the J call TRBJ1-3, with D possibly matching TRBD1 (5 bases). From germline, CDR1 is MDHEN and CDR2 SYDVKM. This CDR3 region has 14 residues. Trimming took off 3 bases at V and 4 bases at J, with 10 bases between the two ends. The CDR3 sequence is CASSLGGLGNTIYF. DNA for the CDR3: TGTGCCAGCAGTTTGGGGGGATTAGGAAACACCATATATTTT.

This sequence joins TRBV10-3 and TRBJ2-5; 9 bases are shared with TRBD2. The CDR3 has 17 amino acids. Germline loops: CDR1 ENHRY, CDR2 SYGVKD. V gave up 10 bases and J gave up 2 bases; unmatched junction bases: 17. CDR3 protein: CATGVAGAEAVQETQYF. In nucleotides, the CDR3 is TGTGCCACGGGTGTAGCGGGGGCCGAAGCTGTTCAAGAGACCCAGTACTTC.

CDR3 sequence (DNA): TGTGCCAGCAGCCCTACGGACAGGTCGGCAGAGCAGTACTTC. Amino acid sequence: CASSPTDRSAEQYF. The chain recombines TRBV6-2 or TRBV6-3 with TRBJ2-7, with 7 bases aligning to TRBD1. The germline gives CDR1 MNHEY, CDR2 SVGEGT. The CDR3 consists of 14 residues. Trimming removed 6 bases from V and 7 bases from J; junction bases left unmatched: 12.

The rearrangement uses TRBV4-2 and TRBJ2-1; 12 nucleotides match TRBD2. Germline-derived CDR1 and CDR2 are LGHNA and YNFKEQ. The CDR3 is made up of 16 amino acids. V shed 0 bases, J shed 15 bases, and the junction held 12 bases outside the gene matches. The CDR3 region has the DNA TGTGCCAGCAGCCAAGAGCTAGGTCTAGCGGGGGGGCAGCCGTTCTTC. Amino acids: CASSQELGLAGGQPFF.

V and J are TRBV29-1 and TRBJ2-7, with TRBD2 matching over 9 bases. V shed 2 bases and J 4 bases; nucleotides not matched to a gene: 6. This CDR3 comprises 14 residues. The germline gives CDR1 SQVTM, CDR2 ANQGSEA. CDR3 sequence reads: CSVEQAGGAYEQYF. The CDR3 DNA sequence: TGCAGCGTTGAACAAGCGGGGGGCGCATACGAGCAGTACTTC.

This clonotype was seen a handful of times. The chain carries TRBV5-6 and TRBJ2-7, with 10 bases lining up with TRBD1. The CDR3 spans 13 residues. Germline V gene data show CDR1 as SGHDT and CDR2 as YYEEEE. The V and J ends lost 4 bases and 5 bases, in that order; junction bases with no gene match: 3. This CDR3 is CASSRGTGDEQYF. The CDR3 DNA follows: TGTGCCAGCAGCCGGGGGACAGGGGACGAGCAGTACTTC.

The CDR3 nucleotides read TGTGCCAGCAGCCCGGTAGCGGGGGGGCCCTACGAGCAGTACTTC. It translates to CASSPVAGGPYEQYF. The chain recombines TRBV3-1 with TRBJ2-7, with 11 bases that match TRBD2. J lost 2 bases, V lost 4 bases, and 4 bases had no gene match. This CDR3 is 15 amino acids long. Germline CDR1 reads LGHDT; CDR2 reads YNNKEL (reference sequence).

The genes are TRBV2 and TRBJ2-5, with D possibly TRBD2 on 5 matching bases. V was pared by 8 bases and J by 5 bases, with 21 bases between. Germline-derived CDR1 and CDR2 are SNHLY and FYNNEI. CDR3 length: 15 amino acids. The CDR3 region has the DNA TGTGCCAGCCGTACTGGCCGCGCCTCGGGGGAGACCCAGTACTTC. Amino acid sequence: CASRTGRASGETQYF.